These 32 T cell receptor beta chains share one sample of origin, sequenced in a study of regulatory T cells in long-lasting Graves disease. Libraries of TCR beta came from iRepertoire HTBI primers plus Arm-PCR of CDR3 regions. MiXCR, applied by TCRdb to the multiplex PCR reads, yields one record per CDR3 protein. The sample contains about 540,000 distinct CDR3 sequences, about 14% of which appear only once. Indicated time point: newly diagnosed GD, antithyroid drugs for less than 3 months. Extracted PBMC RNA gave rise to the TCR library. These sequences were also reported in another study, on T cells in Graves' hyperthyroidism and ophthalmopathy.

Sample: peripheral blood mononuclear cells (PBMCs), taken at new diagnosis, from a patient treated with antithyroid drugs. Receptor source: a man aged 25 to 40 with Graves disease.

This chain connects TRBV19 to TRBJ2-5; D is perhaps TRBD2 (6 bases). There are 11 residues in the CDR3. V lost 11 bases, J lost 2 bases, and 9 bases lay in between. Germline CDR1 reads LNHDA; CDR2 reads SQIVND (reference sequence). The CDR3: CAGGGQETQYF. As DNA, the CDR3 is TGTGCCGGGGGAGGTCAAGAGACCCAGTACTTC.

At least ten counts were recorded for this clonotype. V gene TRBV3-1 combines with J gene TRBJ2-3; 8 bases agree with TRBD1. The V segment lost 4 bases and the J segment 2 bases; nucleotides outside the gene matches: 8. The CDR3 loop spans 16 amino acids. Germline assignment: CDR1 LGHDT and CDR2 YNNKEL (reference sequence). CDR3 loop: CASSPERQGTTDTQYF. The DNA of the CDR3 is TGTGCCAGCAGCCCCGAGAGACAGGGGACCACAGATACGCAGTATTTT.

The sample holds many counts of this clonotype. The rearrangement joins TRBV20-1 to TRBJ2-3; D might be TRBD2 (6 bases). The germline V and J ends were trimmed by 6 bases and 1 base, with 14 bases remaining between them. CDR3 length: 14 amino acids. Germline V gene lookup returns CDR1 DFQATT and CDR2 SNEGSKA (reference sequence). The CDR3 here is CSAAPKRGTDTQYF. As DNA, the CDR3 is TGCAGTGCCGCGCCGAAGCGGGGCACAGATACGCAGTATTTT.

This chain uses TRBV6-1 with TRBJ2-5, with D maybe TRBD1 (6 bases). Germline loops: CDR1 MNHNS, CDR2 SASEGT. V was cut by 8 bases and J by 5 bases, with 15 bases left in between. The CDR3 loop spans 13 amino acids. The CDR3 region has the DNA TGTGCCAGCGCCGGGACATTAGAGGAGACCCAGTACTTC. As protein: CASAGTLEETQYF.

This clonotype occurred many times. The V gene is TRBV5-1, the J gene TRBJ2-1; 12 bases align to TRBD2. The CDR3 runs to 16 residues. Trimming cost V 5 bases and J 2 bases; bases outside gene matches: 5. Germline lookup yields CDR1 SGHRS and CDR2 YFSETQ. CDR3 region: CASSWASGRAYNEQFF. In DNA, the CDR3 is TGCGCCAGCAGTTGGGCTAGCGGGAGGGCCTACAATGAGCAGTTCTTC. Using reference TRBV5-1 and TRBJ2-1 for the parts outside the CDR3, the full variable domain is KAGVTQTPRYLIKTRGQQVTLSCSPISGHRSVSWYQQTPGQGLQFLFEYFSETQRNKGNFPGRFSGRQFSNSRSEMNVSTLELGDSALYLCASSWASGRAYNEQFFGPGTRLTVL.

This clonotype came up a few times. This chain connects TRBV6-1 to TRBJ2-1; 13 bases are shared with TRBD2. Germline-derived CDR1 and CDR2 are MNHNS and SASEGT. V lost 3 bases, J lost 3 bases, and 11 bases stayed unmatched. This CDR3 spans 19 amino acids. The CDR3 loop reads CASSDWTSGSGAYYNEQFF. CDR3 bases: TGTGCCAGCAGTGATTGGACTAGCGGGAGTGGGGCCTACTACAATGAGCAGTTCTTC.

In its sample, this clonotype was seen many times. The rearrangement uses TRBV7-9 and TRBJ2-1; TRBD1 matches 7 bases. Germline assignment: CDR1 SEHNR and CDR2 FQNEAQ (reference sequence). CDR3 length: 13 amino acids. The V and J ends lost 5 bases and 7 bases, in that order; junction bases with no gene match: 5. For the CDR3, the DNA is TGTGCCAGCAGCCCTACACAGGGGAATGAGCAGTTCTTC. Its translation: CASSPTQGNEQFF.

In this sample, this clonotype turned up many times. The J gene is TRBJ1-5, the V gene TRBV7-8; TRBD1 might be the D (5 bases). Trimming shortened V by 1 base and J by 4 bases, and 11 bases separated the two germline ends. The V gene's germline CDR1 is SGHVS and CDR2 FQNEAQ. The CDR3 is made up of 15 amino acids. This CDR3 is CASSLGGGTNQPQHF. The CDR3 region has the DNA TGTGCCAGCAGCTTAGGTGGGGGGACGAATCAGCCCCAGCATTTT.

This clonotype was seen many times. The chain uses TRBV12-3 or TRBV12-4 and TRBJ1-1; D is possibly TRBD1 (5 bases). With 3 bases removed from V and 6 bases from J, the gap between germline ends came to 17 bases. The CDR3 has 15 amino acids. For the CDR3, the DNA is TGTGCCAGCAGTTTCGGGGGACGGACGGGGGCTGAAGCTTTCTTT. Its translation: CASSFGGRTGAEAFF.

This clonotype was detected many times. CDR3 sequence: CASSRTGTGRNEQFF. CDR3 bases: TGTGCCAGCAGCCGGACCGGGACAGGGCGAAATGAGCAGTTCTTC. The genes are TRBV13 and TRBJ2-1; TRBD1 matches 9 bases. Germline-derived CDR1 and CDR2 are PRHDT and FYEKMQ (reference sequence). V lost 5 bases and J lost 7; bases outside the gene matches: 9. This CDR3 is 15 amino acids long.

The rearrangement joins TRBV19 to TRBJ2-5; D is tentatively TRBD1 or TRBD2 (5 bases each). The V gene's germline CDR1 is LNHDA and CDR2 SQIVND (reference sequence). V lost 7 bases and J lost 5, with 20 bases in between. There are 15 residues in the CDR3. The CDR3 reads CASNPGGGGRETQYF. CDR3 nucleotides: TGTGCCAGTAACCCTGGAGGTGGGGGTCGTGAGACCCAGTACTTC.

This clonotype was counted many times. The CDR3 loop reads CASSLAIGGHTGELFF. CDR3 DNA sequence: TGTGCCAGCAGCTTAGCGATCGGGGGTCACACCGGGGAGCTGTTTTTT. The rearrangement links TRBV7-2 to TRBJ2-2; D may be TRBD2 (6 bases). The CDR3 consists of 16 residues. Trimming stripped 0 bases from V and 3 bases from J, with 11 bases between. CDR1 and CDR2 from the germline V gene are SGHTA and FQGNSA.

Note on this clonotype: This may be a read error, as it is one base from a much larger clone. The rearrangement joins TRBV19 to TRBJ1-5; perhaps TRBD1 as D (6 bases). The V and J ends lost 10 bases and 4 bases respectively, with 20 bases between them. CDR1 and CDR2 (germline): LNHDA, SQIVND (reference sequence). The length of the CDR3 is 15 residues. The CDR3 DNA follows: TGTGCCACCAACAGGGATCCCTTTAGAAATCAGCCCCAGCATTTT. Its protein product is CATNRDPFRNQPQHF.

A few counts support this clonotype. The chain has TRBV3-1 and TRBJ2-5; TRBD2 matches at 11 bases. The CDR3 spans 16 residues. The ends lost 6 bases at V and 1 base at J; junction bases unmatched: 7. Germline lookup yields CDR1 LGHDT and CDR2 YNNKEL (reference sequence). CDR3 residues: CASRTRLAGSQETQYF. In DNA, the CDR3 is TGTGCCAGCAGGACTCGACTAGCGGGGAGCCAAGAGACCCAGTACTTC.

This clonotype turned up a few times. The chain has TRBV19 and TRBJ1-4; D is unresolved. CDR3 length equals 14 residues. V was pared by 6 bases and J by 4 bases, with 12 bases between. Germline V CDR1 and CDR2: LNHDA, SQIVND (reference sequence). For the CDR3, the DNA is TGTGCCAGTAGCCTCGAAGTCGGTAATGAAAAACTGTTTTTT. Its translation is CASSLEVGNEKLFF.

This clonotype was seen many times. The CDR3 DNA reads as TGTGCCAGCAGCTCACAGCCGAACACTGAAGCTTTCTTT. This translates into CASSSQPNTEAFF. The chain joins TRBV7-3 to TRBJ1-1; D remains ambiguous. Germline V gene lookup returns CDR1 SGHTA and CDR2 FQGTGA. With 4 bases removed from V and 1 base from J, the gap between germline ends came to 7 bases. The CDR3 loop spans 13 amino acids.

This clonotype was seen repeatedly, ten times or more. The chain couples TRBV20-1 to TRBJ2-1; D is ambiguous. Germline V gene data show CDR1 as DFQATT and CDR2 as SNEGSKA (reference sequence). This CDR3 has 13 residues. V lost 4 bases, J lost 7 bases, and 14 bases lay in between. The CDR3, as DNA: TGCAGTGCTACCCCAACCATCCATAATGAGCAGTTCTTC. It specifies CSATPTIHNEQFF.

This clonotype was picked up many times. The chain recombines TRBV20-1 with TRBJ2-7; D gene uncertain. The V end lost 3 bases, the J end lost 5 bases, and 11 bases lay between the germline ends. This CDR3 is 12 amino acids long. The germline CDR1 and CDR2 sequences are DFQATT and SNEGSKA (reference sequence). This chain's CDR3 is CSASRNVDEQYF. CDR3 nucleotides: TGCAGTGCTAGTCGTAATGTGGACGAGCAGTACTTC.

The sample holds many counts of this clonotype. The chain employs TRBV30 and TRBJ2-1, with 10 bases lining up with TRBD2. The CDR3 totals 15 residues. The V gene's germline CDR1 is GTSNPN and CDR2 SVGIG (reference sequence). V shed 3 bases, J shed 3 bases, and the junction held 5 bases outside the gene matches. CDR3 region: CAWRESGRDYNEQFF. The CDR3, as DNA: TGTGCCTGGAGAGAGAGCGGGAGGGACTACAATGAGCAGTTCTTC.

Many counts were recorded for this clonotype. The chain links TRBV12-3 or TRBV12-4 to TRBJ2-1; D is perhaps TRBD2 (6 bases). The CDR3 extends over 15 amino acids. Trimming removed 5 bases at V and 0 bases at J, with 11 bases between. In DNA form, the CDR3 reads TGTGCCAGCAGTGGCGGGAAGAGCTCCTACAATGAGCAGTTCTTC. Translating it yields CASSGGKSSYNEQFF.

In its sample, this clonotype was seen a few times. The V call is TRBV24-1, the J call TRBJ2-2; TRBD2 agrees at 7 bases. V trimming: 6 bases; J trimming: 6 bases; junction bases outside the gene matches: 0. The CDR3 length is 12 residues. The germline CDR1 and CDR2 sequences are KGHDR and SFDVKD. CDR3 protein: CATSRGAGELFF. Here the CDR3 DNA reads TGTGCCACCAGTCGGGGGGCCGGGGAGCTGTTTTTT.

This chain uses TRBV10-3 with TRBJ2-7; a weak D match, TRBD2 (5 bases). Trimming removed 3 bases at V and 3 bases at J, with 15 bases between. The V gene's germline CDR1 is ENHRY and CDR2 SYGVKD. The CDR3 has 15 residues. In DNA, the CDR3 is TGTGCCATCAGTGATTTACTAGGAGAGCACTACGAGCAGTACTTC. Amino acids: CAISDLLGEHYEQYF.

The chain uses TRBV7-8 and TRBJ2-7, with D perhaps assigned TRBD1 or TRBD2 (5 bases each). The V end was cut by 1 base, the J end by 5 bases, with 15 bases between. This CDR3 spans 15 amino acids. Germline CDR1 and CDR2: SGHVS and FQNEAQ. As DNA, the CDR3 is TGTGCCAGCAGCTTAGTTGGGGCCGGGGTAGACGAGCAGTACTTC. Protein: CASSLVGAGVDEQYF.

This clonotype came up many times. The rearrangement uses TRBV20-1 and TRBJ2-5; 8 bases are a match to TRBD1. The CDR3 extends over 13 amino acids. Germline CDR1 reads DFQATT; CDR2 reads SNEGSKA (reference sequence). Unmatched junction bases numbered 4, after V lost 5 bases and J lost 2 bases. This CDR3 reads CSAYGQGQETQYF. The CDR3 DNA is TGCAGTGCTTATGGACAGGGTCAAGAGACCCAGTACTTC.

The chain combines TRBV20-1 with TRBJ1-4, with no clear D. The V gene lost 3 bases and the J gene lost 12 bases, with 14 bases spanning the gap. The CDR3 contains 12 residues. CDR1 is DFQATT, CDR2 SNEGSKA, per germline (reference sequence). CDR3 protein: CSASVEVNELFF. The CDR3 DNA sequence: TGCAGTGCTAGTGTGGAGGTCAACGAACTGTTTTTT.

This rearrangement joins TRBV7-2 to TRBJ2-5, with D possibly TRBD2 on 6 matching bases. Germline-derived CDR1 and CDR2 are SGHTA and FQGNSA. V was trimmed by 0 bases and J by 5 bases, leaving 10 bases between them. The CDR3 consists of 14 residues. The CDR3 nucleotides read TGTGCCAGCAGCTTAGCGGGACTTGAGGAGACCCAGTACTTC. As protein: CASSLAGLEETQYF.

DNA for the CDR3: TGTGCCAGCAGTTTAGGCAGGGAGAACGATGAGCAGTTCTTC. Its translation is CASSLGRENDEQFF. The chain links TRBV27 to TRBJ2-1; the D call may be TRBD1 or TRBD2 (5 bases each). V was clipped by 2 bases and J by 8 bases, with 13 bases between them. CDR1 is MNHEY, CDR2 SMNVEV, per germline (reference sequence). The CDR3 runs to 14 residues.

The chain couples TRBV2 to TRBJ2-4, with D possibly being TRBD1 (7 bases). The V gene lost 6 bases and the J gene lost 1 base, with 25 bases spanning the gap. The CDR3 spans 19 residues. Germline V gene data show CDR1 as SNHLY and CDR2 as FYNNEI. CDR3 sequence reads: CASSPGPSPRGAAKNIQYF. The CDR3 region has the DNA TGTGCCAGCAGCCCGGGTCCCTCTCCCAGGGGGGCGGCCAAAAACATTCAGTACTTC.

This chain connects TRBV29-1 to TRBJ2-3; D possibly corresponds to TRBD2 (6 bases). Between the trimmed V and J ends, which lost 6 bases and 1 base, there was a span of 11 bases. Germline V gene lookup returns CDR1 SQVTM and CDR2 ANQGSEA. The CDR3 is 13 residues long. CDR3 DNA sequence: TGCAGCGTCCGGTCGGGGGGCACAGATACGCAGTATTTT. This encodes CSVRSGGTDTQYF.

This clonotype appeared many times. This rearrangement joins TRBV20-1 to TRBJ2-5; D might be TRBD2 (6 bases). The CDR3 loop spans 17 amino acids. Germline loops: CDR1 DFQATT, CDR2 SNEGSKA (reference sequence). Trimming cost V 1 base and J 6 bases, with 24 bases left between them. The CDR3 loop is CSARVGVGRSATKTQYF. The DNA of the CDR3 is TGCAGTGCTAGAGTGGGCGTCGGGAGAAGTGCTACGAAGACCCAGTACTTC.

The chain couples TRBV5-4 to TRBJ2-2, with 13 nucleotides matching TRBD2. Germline V lookup: CDR1 SGHNT, CDR2 YYREEE (reference sequence). The CDR3 spans 18 residues. V lost 4 bases to trimming and J lost 7 bases; unmatched junction nucleotides: 13. CDR3 loop: CASSRGLAGAEGSGELFF. As DNA, the CDR3 is TGTGCCAGCAGCCGCGGACTAGCGGGAGCCGAGGGAAGCGGGGAGCTGTTTTTT.

This clonotype was recorded many times. V and J are TRBV2 and TRBJ2-1; D is undetermined. The germline gives CDR1 SNHLY, CDR2 FYNNEI. V lost 9 bases and J lost 5, with 8 bases in between. This CDR3 is 11 amino acids long. The CDR3 protein is CARDGNNEQFF. CDR3 nucleotide sequence: TGTGCCAGGGACGGAAACAATGAGCAGTTCTTC.